Below are 3 T cell receptor beta chains sequenced from a single sample in a study of T cell repertoires in cytomegalovirus infection. TCRdb analysed the reads with MiXCR anew, one entry per CDR3 protein. The table shows roughly 250,000 distinct CDR3 sequences, with approximately 22% occurring only once. Sequencing input: CD8+ T cells from PBMCs. The receptors here all came from a human donor in good health (CMV status not recorded). Some clones in this sample may be carry-over from other donors' samples.

The V gene is TRBV7-9, the J gene TRBJ2-2; a weak D match, TRBD1 (6 bases). Germline CDR1 and CDR2: SEHNR and FQNEAQ (reference sequence). The CDR3 is 12 residues long. Trimming removed 5 bases at V and 7 bases at J, with 8 bases between. The CDR3 DNA sequence: TGTGCCAGCAGCCCCAGGGGCGGGGAGCTGTTTTTT. Encoded protein: CASSPRGGELFF.

This clonotype was recorded a few times. The genes are TRBV12-3 or TRBV12-4 and TRBJ2-2; a possible D gene is TRBD1 (5 bases). The V end lost 5 bases, the J end lost 4 bases, and 11 bases lay between the germline ends. The CDR3 consists of 14 residues. The DNA for the CDR3 is TGTGCCAGCAGTCCTCTACAGGTCACCGGGGAGCTGTTTTTT. Protein: CASSPLQVTGELFF.

This clonotype was detected only a few times. V is TRBV12-5 and J is TRBJ2-3; no clear D. The CDR3 contains 14 residues. Germline CDR1 LGHNT, CDR2 FRNRAP. V was trimmed by 1 base and J by 1 base, leaving 6 bases between them. The CDR3 spells CASGLGPGTDTQYF. In nucleotides, the CDR3 is TGTGCTAGTGGTTTGGGCCCAGGCACAGATACGCAGTATTTT.